The clone carrying this TCR beta chain was seen once. No antigen is known for it. This specimen comes from a study of T cell responses to AZD1222 COVID-19 vaccine. Study-wide findings and caveats: Spike-specific TCR breadth and depth were elevated following two AZD1222 doses.

Trimming shortened V by 3 bases and J by 6 bases, and 8 bases separated the two germline ends. CDR3 length equals 13 residues. Germline loops: CDR1 LNHDA, CDR2 SQIVND (reference sequence). Sequenced by immunoSEQ multiplex PCR; TCRdb stores in-frame clones only, minus some. The sample has 120,000 or so clones; about 87% are singletons. The V gene is TRBV19, the J gene TRBJ2-2; D perhaps matches TRBD2 (5 bases). The sample here was peripheral blood, taken on day 0 of AZD1222 vaccination. The TCR comes from an adult in good health. DNA of the CDR3: TGTGCCAGTAGTATCAGTAGCGCCGGGGAGCTGTTTTTT. Its protein product is CASSISSAGELFF.